Below, 21 T cell receptor beta chains from the same sample are listed, as sequenced in a study of CD8 T cells in ankylosing spondylitis. The antigens for these receptors are not known. Study-level findings and limits: A TCR beta motif of under ten highly homologous variants appeared characteristic of ankylosing spondylitis blood.

TCRdb recomputed calls from the 5' RACE reads with MiXCR, one row per CDR3 protein. The repertoire holds about 200,000 distinct CDR3 sequences, about 7.3% seen once, with 13% to 15% in the top ten. Material: blood, either unsorted or a sorted T cell fraction (not recorded which). The receptors were gathered from a male donor with ankylosing spondylitis.

This clonotype was seen at least ten times. This chain links TRBV7-9 with TRBJ2-7; D not certain. There are 13 residues in the CDR3. The germline V and J ends were trimmed by 0 bases and 3 bases, with 6 bases remaining between them. Germline-derived CDR1 and CDR2 are SEHNR and FQNEAQ (reference sequence). CDR3 DNA: TGTGCCAGCAGCTTAGCGTATCGCTACGAGCAGTACTTC. This sequence encodes CASSLAYRYEQYF.

The CDR3 nucleotides read TGTGCCAGCAGCCAAGGGGGGCTAGCGAGGACCTACGAGCAGTACTTC. Translation: CASSQGGLARTYEQYF. The chain links TRBV14 to TRBJ2-7, with D possibly being TRBD1 or TRBD2 (6 bases each). The V and J ends lost 1 base and 2 bases respectively, with 15 bases between them. Germline CDR1 and CDR2: SGHDN and FVKESK. The CDR3 is 16 residues long. The whole variable domain, remainder taken from reference TRBV14 and TRBJ2-7, is EAGVTQFPSHSVIEKGQTVTLRCDPISGHDNLYWYRRVMGKEIKFLLHFVKESKQDESGMPNNRFLAERTGGTYSTLKVQPAELEDSGVYFCASSQGGLARTYEQYFGPGTRLTVT.

This chain uses TRBV20-1 with TRBJ2-3; TRBD2 agrees at 9 bases. V was pared by 3 bases and J by 4 bases, with 5 bases of the junction left unmatched. This CDR3 region has 14 residues. The germline V gene encodes CDR1 DFQATT and CDR2 SNEGSKA (reference sequence). CDR3 coding DNA: TGCAGTGCTAGTGCGGGGGGGCGGGCAGATACGCAGTATTTT. This encodes CSASAGGRADTQYF.

The chain uses TRBV4-2 and TRBJ2-7, with a weak D call TRBD1 (5 bases). Germline CDR1 is LGHNA and CDR2 is YNFKEQ. The CDR3 runs 14 residues. Trimming shortened V by 4 bases and J by 0 bases, and 10 bases separated the two germline ends. The CDR3 protein is CASSPRVRSYEQYF. CDR3 sequence (DNA): TGTGCCAGCAGCCCCAGGGTCCGCTCCTACGAGCAGTACTTC.

This clonotype was seen many times. This chain joins TRBV9 and TRBJ2-1; 8 bases map to TRBD2. This CDR3 region has 19 residues. J gave up 1 base and V 0 bases, and 12 bases lay outside the gene matches. Germline loops: CDR1 SGDLS, CDR2 YYNGEE. For the CDR3, the DNA is TGTGCCAGCAGCGTAGCCGCGGGGCGGGAGGTCCCATCCTACAATGAGCAGTTCTTC. Encoded protein: CASSVAAGREVPSYNEQFF.

This clonotype was counted ten times or more. The CDR3 region has the DNA TGTGCCAGCAGCTCCGCAACCGGGACTCGCGGCAATGAGCAGTTCTTC. This gives the protein CASSSATGTRGNEQFF. The chain couples TRBV7-9 to TRBJ2-1, with a tentative D call TRBD2 (6 bases). V shed 4 bases and J shed 6 bases, with 19 bases lying between them. Germline V gene lookup returns CDR1 SEHNR and CDR2 FQNEAQ (reference sequence). This CDR3 contains 16 residues. Drawing the rest from reference TRBV7-9 and TRBJ2-1, the complete variable domain is DTGVSQNPRHKITKRGQNVTFRCDPISEHNRLYWYRQTLGQGPEFLTYFQNEAQLEKSRLLSDRFSAERPKGSFSTLEIQRTEQGDSAMYLCASSSATGTRGNEQFFGPGTRLTVL.

This clonotype was recorded many times. V usage is TRBV27 and J usage is TRBJ1-2; D may be TRBD1 (6 bases). The CDR3 runs to 13 residues. Per germline, CDR1 MNHEY and CDR2 SMNVEV (reference sequence). Trimming removed 8 bases at V and 7 bases at J, with 17 bases between. The CDR3 is CASGPLQGFGYTF. CDR3 nucleotides: TGTGCCAGCGGTCCCTTACAGGGATTTGGCTACACCTTC.

This chain links TRBV18 with TRBJ1-1; D is possibly TRBD1 (6 bases). Germline-derived CDR1 and CDR2 are KGHSH and LQKENI. Trimming removed 5 bases from V and 4 bases from J, with 14 bases in between. This CDR3 region has 14 residues. Written as DNA, the CDR3 is TGTGCCAGCTCAGGCAGGGGTGTGGCCACTGAAGCTTTCTTT. Encoded protein: CASSGRGVATEAFF.

This clonotype was seen a few times. The genes are TRBV24-1 and TRBJ2-7, with 9 bases matching TRBD1. The V segment lost 5 bases and the J segment 2 bases; nucleotides outside the gene matches: 6. Germline V gives CDR1 KGHDR, CDR2 SFDVKD. The CDR3 contains 15 residues. The CDR3 is CATSALTGGAYEQYF. As DNA, the CDR3 is TGTGCCACCAGTGCTCTTACAGGGGGCGCCTACGAGCAGTACTTC.

The chain is built from TRBV5-3 and TRBJ1-5; D call uncertain. TRBV5-3 is designated an ORF whose function remains uncertain. CDR3 size: 14 residues. The germline V and J ends were trimmed by 0 bases and 4 bases, with 8 bases remaining between them. CDR3 DNA sequence: TGTGCCAGAAGCTTGGGACGGATAAATCAGCCCCAGCATTTT. Protein sequence: CARSLGRINQPQHF.

This clonotype was observed at least ten times. This chain links TRBV4-3 with TRBJ1-2, with D perhaps TRBD1 (5 bases). V was clipped by 0 bases and J by 0 bases, with 17 bases between them. The CDR3 contains 18 residues. Germline V gene data show CDR1 as LGHNA and CDR2 as YSLEER. CDR3 loop: CASSQEGLSQDPNYGYTF. Written as DNA, the CDR3 is TGCGCCAGCAGCCAAGAGGGACTGAGCCAGGATCCTAACTATGGCTACACCTTC.

This clonotype was seen only a few times. This rearrangement joins TRBV29-1 to TRBJ1-2; the D is unclear. V lost 6 bases and J 2 bases, leaving 13 bases between the germline ends. The CDR3 runs 13 residues. Germline V gene sequence: CDR1 SQVTM, CDR2 ANQGSEA. Here the CDR3 reads CSVLTPENYGYTF. CDR3 nucleotides: TGCAGCGTCCTAACCCCGGAGAACTATGGCTACACCTTC. The entire variable domain, with the rest obtained from reference TRBV29-1 and TRBJ1-2, is as follows: SAVISQKPSRDICQRGTSLTIQCQVDSQVTMMFWYRQQPGQSLTLIATANQGSEATYESGFVIDKFPISRPNLTFSTLTVSNMSPEDSSIYLCSVLTPENYGYTFGSGTRLTVV.

This clonotype was seen ten or more times. The chain employs TRBV12-3 or TRBV12-4 and TRBJ1-1; no clear D gene. The V end lost 8 bases, the J end lost 2 bases, and 12 bases lay between the germline ends. This CDR3 region has 13 residues. The CDR3 DNA sequence: TGTGCCAGCTCTGTAGCGGAAAACACTGAAGCTTTCTTT. Protein product: CASSVAENTEAFF.

This clonotype has ten or more counts. The chain has TRBV6-2 or TRBV6-3 and TRBJ2-5, with D hard to call. CDR3 length: 13 residues. Trimming took 2 bases from V and 3 from J, leaving 7 bases between them. From germline, CDR1 is MNHEY and CDR2 SVGEGT. The CDR3 nucleotides are TGTGCCAGCAGTTACCTTCTCAAAGAGACCCAGTACTTC. Encoded protein: CASSYLLKETQYF.

At least ten counts were recorded for this clonotype. The chain employs TRBV4-3 and TRBJ2-7; D may match TRBD1 or TRBD2 (5 bases each). This CDR3 region has 15 residues. Deletions cut 1 base from V and 2 bases from J, with 12 bases between. Germline V CDR1 and CDR2: LGHNA, YSLEER. The CDR3 is CASSQGRDGAYEQYF. In DNA, the CDR3 is TGCGCCAGCAGCCAAGGCCGGGACGGCGCCTACGAGCAGTACTTC.

There are many counts of this clonotype. This sequence joins TRBV4-1 and TRBJ2-1; no definite D call. V was pared by 3 bases and J by 6 bases, with 12 bases between. The CDR3 is 14 residues long. Looked up from germline, CDR1 is MGHRA and CDR2 is YSYEKL. The CDR3 coding sequence is TGCGCCAGCAGCCATTCAAACTACTTCAATGAGCAGTTCTTC. Encoded protein: CASSHSNYFNEQFF.

The sample holds many counts of this clonotype. This rearrangement joins TRBV5-1 to TRBJ2-5, with TRBD1 matching over 7 bases. There are 14 residues in the CDR3. Germline V gene sequence: CDR1 SGHRS, CDR2 YFSETQ. Trimming cost V 4 bases and J 2 bases; bases outside gene matches: 5. In nucleotides, the CDR3 is TGCGCCAGCAGCATTACAGGGGCTCAAGAGACCCAGTACTTC. This codes for CASSITGAQETQYF. Complete variable domain (other parts from reference TRBV5-1 and TRBJ2-5): KAGVTQTPRYLIKTRGQQVTLSCSPISGHRSVSWYQQTPGQGLQFLFEYFSETQRNKGNFPGRFSGRQFSNSRSEMNVSTLELGDSALYLCASSITGAQETQYFGPGTRLLVL.

In its sample, this clonotype was seen many times. The chain employs TRBV10-3 and TRBJ1-1; perhaps TRBD1 as D (5 bases). Trimming pared 6 bases from V and 0 bases from J, leaving 11 bases between. The CDR3 runs to 14 residues. Looked up from germline, CDR1 is ENHRY and CDR2 is SYGVKD. The CDR3 bases are TGTGCCATCAGACAACAGGCCCTGAACACTGAAGCTTTCTTT. This encodes CAIRQQALNTEAFF.

To note about this clonotype: This clone may be a read error of a much larger clone one base away. V gene TRBV3-1 combines with J gene TRBJ2-1; TRBD2 is a possible D gene (6 bases). The CDR3 has 15 residues. Germline assignment: CDR1 LGHDT and CDR2 YNNKEL (reference sequence). CDR3: CASSQEQRAYIEQFF. Written as DNA, the CDR3 is TGTGCCAGCAGCCAAGAGCAGCGGGCGTACATTGAGCAGTTCTTC.

This sequence joins TRBV1 and TRBJ2-7; the DNA was not used to check the table's D call, TRBD2. TRBV1 is termed a pseudogene. The CDR3 sequence is 17 residues long. The CDR3 here is CTSSRPYLAGISYEQYF. Written as DNA, the CDR3 is TGCACCAGCAGCCGTCCGTATCTAGCGGGGATATCCTACGAGCAGTACTTC.

This clonotype was counted at least ten times. The chain has TRBV20-1 and TRBJ2-7; D gene unclear. Germline CDR1 reads DFQATT; CDR2 reads SNEGSKA (reference sequence). The V end was cut by 0 bases, the J end by 3 bases, with 9 bases between. This CDR3 comprises 13 residues. In DNA form, the CDR3 reads TGCAGTGCTAGAGATCTCGGAGTCTACGAGCAGTACTTC. Protein sequence: CSARDLGVYEQYF.